Here is one TCR beta chain with its context. The source of the sample is a study of blood T cell repertoires in COVID-19. Study-wide context: COVID-19 samples, acute and convalescent, were from the United States, Italy and Spain. T cells, B-cell-depleted T cells, or PBMCs supplied cDNA or gDNA.

The CDR3 contains 16 residues. V lost 2 bases, J lost 0 bases, and 10 bases lay in between. Germline V CDR1 and CDR2: MGHDK, SYGVNS. Participants were placed into cohorts based on the clinical history they reported. TCRdb's copy holds only in-frame clones and misses some; the assay was immunoSEQ multiplex PCR. The sample includes a few hundred thousand clones, 65% to 90% seen only once; the top ten take less than 2%. The source is a man between 35 and 55 years old who had recovered from COVID-19. The chain has TRBV25-1 and TRBJ1-4; D is possibly TRBD1 (6 bases). Sequencing was performed on PBMCs or T cells enriched from blood (not recorded which). Here the CDR3 DNA reads TGTGCCAGCAGTGAAGCGGGGGCTGCAACTAATGAAAAACTGTTTTTT. Protein sequence: CASSEAGAATNEKLFF.